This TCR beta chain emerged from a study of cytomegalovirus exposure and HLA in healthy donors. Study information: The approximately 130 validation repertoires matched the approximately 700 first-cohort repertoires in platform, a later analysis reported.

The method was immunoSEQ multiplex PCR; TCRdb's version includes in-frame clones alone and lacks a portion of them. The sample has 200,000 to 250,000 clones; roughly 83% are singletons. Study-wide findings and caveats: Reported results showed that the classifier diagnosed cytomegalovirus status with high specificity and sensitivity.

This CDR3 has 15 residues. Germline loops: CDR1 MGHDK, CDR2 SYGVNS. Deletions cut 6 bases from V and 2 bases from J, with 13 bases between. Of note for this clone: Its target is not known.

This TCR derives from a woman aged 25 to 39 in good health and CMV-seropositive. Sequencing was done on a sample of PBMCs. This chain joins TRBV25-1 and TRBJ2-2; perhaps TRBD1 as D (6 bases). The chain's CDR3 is CASRSGHRNTGELFF. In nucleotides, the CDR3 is TGTGCCAGCAGATCGGGACACCGAAACACCGGGGAGCTGTTTTTT. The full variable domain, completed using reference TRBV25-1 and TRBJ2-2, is EADIYQTPRYLVIGTGKKITLECSQTMGHDKMYWYQQDPGMELHLIHYSYGVNSTEKGDLSSESTVSRIRTEHFPLTLESARPSHTSQYLCASRSGHRNTGELFFGEGSRLTVL.